This TCR beta chain was retrieved from a study of blood T cell repertoires in COVID-19. At the level of the study: The United States, Italy and Spain supplied acute and convalescent COVID-19 samples. PBMCs, B-cell-depleted T cells, or T cells provided the cDNA or gDNA that made up the material.

There are a few counts of this clone. Authors' data handling: Counts of nucleated cells, estimated from reference gene primer amplification, were obtained. The data were produced by immunoSEQ multiplex PCR, yet TCRdb's version contains in-frame clones alone and is incomplete. V, J and clone size are those of that table, while D and trimming were read from the DNA. The sample lists about 150,000 clones, 70% to 90% occurring once. V dropped 1 base and J dropped 2 bases, with 6 bases sitting between them. The CDR3 sequence is 14 residues long. Looked up from germline, CDR1 is KGHSH and CDR2 is LQKENI. The receptor comes from a human donor with acute or convalescent COVID-19. The donor label of this sample is uncertain. Sample: peripheral blood. V gene TRBV18 combines with J gene TRBJ2-1, with D perhaps TRBD2 (6 bases). CDR3 nucleotides: TGTGCCAGCTCACCACTAGCGGCCTACAATGAGCAGTTCTTC. Residues: CASSPLAAYNEQFF.